The rows below give T cell receptor beta chains drawn from one sample of a study of read filtering for tumor transcriptome and immune sequencing. TCRdb called the reads again in MiXCR, with one record for every CDR3 protein. The data hold some 140,000 distinct CDR3 sequences, with around 13% observed a single time. The sequenced sample consisted of a population of CD138-negative cells sorted from bone marrow. The receptors shown here come from a donor at least 40 years old with multiple myeloma. The CDR3 runs from the conserved cysteine through the conserved F or W. The order of the fields is D gene, J gene, clone size, V gene, CDR3 protein, CDR3 DNA. A D gene is named only where the DNA matches it firmly. The size entry is marked missing in some rows and otherwise reads once, few, many or a size class.

.,TRBJ1-2,.,TRBV5-6,CASSLARGSGYTF,TGTGCCAGCAGCTTGGCCAGGGGCTCTGGCTACACCTTC
TRBD1,TRBJ1-5,many,TRBV24-1,CATSDEGAGNQPQHF,TGTGCCACCAGTGATGAGGGGGCAGGCAATCAGCCCCAGCATTTT
.,TRBJ1-6,.,TRBV5-1,CASSLRPDGTDNSPLHF,TGTGCCAGCAGCTTACGGCCAGACGGGACGGATAATTCACCCCTCCACTTT
.,TRBJ2-7,.,TRBV28,CASSASGGTRSYEQYF,TGTGCCAGCAGTGCCTCGGGCGGGACTCGGAGCTACGAGCAGTACTTC
.,TRBJ1-1,many,TRBV7-2,CASSRMNRDTEAFF,TGTGCCAGCAGCCGCATGAACAGAGACACTGAAGCTTTCTTT
.,TRBJ2-3,many,TRBV19,CASSTKLTLADTQYF,TGTGCCAGTAGTACCAAACTGACACTGGCAGATACGCAGTATTTT
TRBD2,TRBJ2-5,many,TRBV20-1,CSAQEGTSGETQYF,TGCAGTGCTCAAGAAGGGACTAGCGGAGAGACCCAGTACTTC
.,TRBJ1-5,many,TRBV20-1,CSARGADQPQHF,TGCAGTGCCCGAGGGGCAGATCAGCCCCAGCATTTT
.,TRBJ2-7,many,TRBV7-2,CASSLTPRGEQYF,TGTGCCAGCAGCTTAACGCCGAGGGGCGAGCAGTACTTC
TRBD1,TRBJ1-1,many,TRBV7-9,CASSARQGMNTEAFF,TGTGCCAGCAGCGCCCGACAGGGGATGAACACTGAAGCTTTCTTT
TRBD2,TRBJ2-7,many,TRBV12-3/TRBV12-4,CASSLHSGGNEQYF,TGTGCCAGCAGTCTGCATAGCGGGGGAAACGAGCAGTACTTC
.,TRBJ2-3,many,TRBV7-9,CASHWMSTDTQYF,TGTGCCAGCCACTGGATGTCCACAGATACGCAGTATTTT
.,TRBJ2-3,many,TRBV6-2/TRBV6-3,CASSYPDPAADTQYF,TGTGCCAGCAGTTACCCGGACCCGGCAGCAGATACGCAGTATTTT
.,TRBJ2-1,many,TRBV7-9,CASNPVGGRGYNEQFF,TGTGCCAGCAACCCAGTGGGTGGCAGGGGCTACAATGAGCAGTTCTTC
.,TRBJ2-3,many,TRBV4-1,CASSQSPRGTDTQYF,TGCGCCAGCAGCCAATCCCCCCGGGGCACAGATACGCAGTATTTT
.,TRBJ2-3,many,TRBV7-8,CASIPLVWADTQYF,TGTGCCAGCATCCCCCTGGTCTGGGCAGATACGCAGTATTTT
.,TRBJ2-1,many,TRBV29-1,CSGWYNEQFF,TGCAGCGGGTGGTACAATGAGCAGTTCTTC
.,TRBJ2-3,many,TRBV29-1,CSVEDRLTDTQYF,TGCAGCGTTGAAGATAGATTAACAGATACGCAGTATTTT
TRBD2,TRBJ2-1,many,TRBV20-1,CSARGLAGYNEQFF,TGCAGTGCTAGAGGACTAGCGGGCTACAATGAGCAGTTCTTC
.,TRBJ2-2,many,TRBV3-1,CASSQGPTGELFF,TGTGCCAGCAGCCAGGGCCCAACCGGGGAGCTGTTTTTT
.,TRBJ1-2,many,TRBV5-1,CASSTRSRGGYTF,TGCGCCAGCAGCACCCGGTCGAGGGGAGGCTACACCTTC
TRBD1,TRBJ2-1,many,TRBV7-2,CASSLVVHQGAEQFF,TGTGCCAGCAGCTTAGTTGTCCATCAGGGGGCTGAGCAGTTCTTC
TRBD2,TRBJ2-5,.,TRBV11-2,CASSPGTSGRYQETQYF,TGTGCCAGCAGCCCAGGGACTAGCGGGAGATATCAAGAGACCCAGTACTTC
.,TRBJ1-6,many,TRBV27,CATRYQGFSPLHF,TGTGCCACTCGATACCAGGGGTTTTCACCCCTCCACTTT
TRBD1,TRBJ2-2,many,TRBV29-1,CSAGQGRSEGTGELFF,TGCAGTGCCGGACAGGGGCGTTCCGAAGGTACCGGGGAGCTGTTTTTT
TRBD2,TRBJ2-1,many,TRBV7-2,CASSLVATSGYNEQFF,TGTGCCAGCAGCTTAGTAGCGACTAGCGGATACAATGAGCAGTTCTTC
.,TRBJ2-6,many,TRBV6-6,CASSPDRGRGANVLTF,TGTGCCAGCAGTCCCGATAGGGGACGTGGGGCCAACGTCCTGACTTTC
.,TRBJ1-4,few,TRBV14,CASSQNNPGTNEKLFF,TGTGCCAGCAGCCAAAATAACCCGGGAACTAATGAAAAACTGTTTTTT
.,TRBJ2-7,many,TRBV5-1,CASSLGAVEDYEQYF,TGCGCCAGCAGCTTGGGAGCTGTCGAGGACTACGAGCAGTACTTC
.,TRBJ2-7,.,TRBV27,CASSLRPGLRYEQYF,TGTGCCAGCAGTTTAAGGCCCGGGTTGCGTTACGAGCAGTACTTC
.,TRBJ1-2,many,TRBV2,CASSVSLRDVYGYTF,TGTGCCAGCAGTGTCAGTCTCCGGGACGTCTATGGCTACACCTTC
TRBD2,TRBJ2-1,many,TRBV7-8,CASSLAGGSISYNEQFF,TGTGCCAGCAGCTTAGCGGGCGGGAGCATCTCCTACAATGAGCAGTTCTTC
TRBD1,TRBJ1-4,many,TRBV9,CASSDGTARGLNEKLFF,TGTGCCAGCAGCGACGGGACAGCGAGGGGATTAAATGAAAAACTGTTTTTT
.,TRBJ2-3,many,TRBV13,CASRSRERGTDTQYF,TGTGCCAGCAGGAGCAGGGAGAGGGGCACAGATACGCAGTATTTT
.,TRBJ2-6,many,TRBV20-1,CSALFSGANVLTF,TGCAGTGCTCTATTCTCTGGGGCCAACGTCCTGACTTTC
.,TRBJ2-2,many,TRBV29-1,CSVVGWANTGELFF,TGCAGCGTTGTAGGGTGGGCGAACACCGGGGAGCTGTTTTTT
.,TRBJ2-7,.,TRBV27,CASKMRDVSYEQYF,TGTGCCAGCAAGATGCGGGACGTCTCCTACGAGCAATACTTC
.,TRBJ1-1,many,TRBV5-5,CASSLDAITEAFF,TGTGCCAGCAGCTTGGACGCAATCACTGAAGCTTTCTTT
.,TRBJ2-5,many,TRBV7-9,CASSGETQYF,TGTGCCAGCAGCGGGGAGACCCAGTACTTC
TRBD2,TRBJ2-1,many,TRBV11-2,CASSLELAGGVNEQFF,TGTGCCAGCAGCTTAGAACTAGCGGGAGGTGTCAATGAGCAGTTCTTC
TRBD1,TRBJ1-2,many,TRBV5-6,CASSTPTGGGIYGYTF,TGTGCCAGCAGCACCCCAACAGGGGGCGGAATCTATGGCTACACCTTC
.,TRBJ2-7,many,TRBV7-2,CASSARGGGYEQYF,TGTGCCAGCAGCGCCCGGGGCGGAGGCTACGAGCAGTACTTC
.,TRBJ1-3,.,TRBV9,CASSVEFSGNTIYF,TGTGCCAGCAGCGTAGAATTCTCTGGAAACACCATATATTTT
.,TRBJ1-2,many,TRBV11-2,CASSLDHYGYTF,TGTGCCAGCAGCTTAGACCACTATGGCTACACCTTC
.,TRBJ1-5,many,TRBV20-1,CSASWGNQPQHF,TGCAGTGCATCATGGGGCAATCAGCCCCAGCATTTT
TRBD1,TRBJ1-1,.,TRBV6-6,CASSSTGAGAFF,TGTGCCAGCAGTTCTACAGGGGCCGGAGCTTTCTTT
TRBD2,TRBJ2-1,few,TRBV7-9,CASSYASGPYNEQFF,TGTGCCAGCAGCTATGCTAGCGGCCCCTACAATGAGCAGTTCTTC
.,TRBJ1-5,many,TRBV24-1,CATSGSREQPQHF,TGTGCCACCAGTGGAAGCCGCGAGCAGCCCCAGCATTTT
TRBD1,TRBJ2-5,.,TRBV6-2/TRBV6-3,CASSYGQGDQETQYF,TGTGCCAGCAGTTACGGCCAGGGGGACCAAGAGACCCAGTACTTC
.,TRBJ2-5,few,TRBV7-9,CASSFPRSSQETQYF,TGTGCCAGCAGCTTCCCCCGCTCCTCACAAGAGACCCAGTACTTC
TRBD1,TRBJ2-2,many,TRBV4-1,CASSLGQGSSGELFF,TGCGCCAGCAGCCTTGGACAGGGCTCGAGCGGGGAGCTGTTTTTT